What follows are 26 T cell receptor beta chains derived from one specimen sequenced in a study of blood T cell repertoires in COVID-19. Produced via immunoSEQ multiplex PCR; TCRdb's table is partial and in-frame only. The table shows over 65,000 clones, with 80% to 90% occurring only once. Specimen: peripheral blood. Receptors were obtained from a human donor in a cohort sampled during active COVID-19.

V gene TRBV5-6 combines with J gene TRBJ1-1, with 12 bases that match TRBD1. The V gene's germline CDR1 is SGHDT and CDR2 YYEEEE. Trimming took 2 bases from V and 4 from J; bases not matched to a gene: 6. CDR3 length: 16 residues. CDR3 region: CASSFGTGGSGTEAFF. The CDR3, as DNA: TGTGCCAGCAGCTTTGGGACAGGGGGCTCCGGCACTGAAGCTTTCTTT.

The rearrangement joins TRBV5-1 to TRBJ2-5; TRBD2 matches 13 bases. The junction had 4 bases not matched to a gene; V was cut back by 3 bases and J by 5 bases. The CDR3 consists of 15 residues. Germline V lookup: CDR1 SGHRS, CDR2 YFSETQ. The CDR3 DNA follows: TGCGCCAGCAGCTCCGGACTAGCGGGAGACGAGACCCAGTACTTC. Translation: CASSSGLAGDETQYF. Full variable domain (remainder filled in from reference TRBV5-1 and TRBJ2-5): KAGVTQTPRYLIKTRGQQVTLSCSPISGHRSVSWYQQTPGQGLQFLFEYFSETQRNKGNFPGRFSGRQFSNSRSEMNVSTLELGDSALYLCASSSGLAGDETQYFGPGTRLLVL.

V gene TRBV28 combines with J gene TRBJ2-7, with 9 bases identical to TRBD2. Per the germline V gene, CDR1 is MDHEN and CDR2 is SYDVKM. This CDR3 spans 17 amino acids. V shed 3 bases and J 1 base; nucleotides not matched to a gene: 10. For the CDR3, the DNA is TGTGCCAGCAGTTTTATCTCTGGCGGGAGGGGGTCCTACGAGCAGTACTTC. This translates into CASSFISGGRGSYEQYF. The full variable domain, in which reference TRBV28 and TRBJ2-7 provide the parts outside the CDR3, is DVKVTQSSRYLVKRTGEKVFLECVQDMDHENMFWYRQDPGLGLRLIYFSYDVKMKEKGDIPEGYSVSREKKERFSLILESASTNQTSMYLCASSFISGGRGSYEQYFGPGTRLTVT.

The rearrangement joins TRBV11-3 to TRBJ2-2; a possible D gene is TRBD2 (6 bases). The CDR3 consists of 17 residues. Deletions cut 2 bases from V and 1 base from J, with 14 bases between. Germline CDR1 reads SGHNT; CDR2 reads YENEEA. CDR3 sequence: CASSLPAGSGNTGELFF. DNA for the CDR3: TGTGCCAGCAGCTTACCCGCCGGTAGCGGGAACACCGGGGAGCTGTTTTTT. The full variable domain, rest sourced from reference TRBV11-3 and TRBJ2-2, is EAGVVQSPRYKIIEKKQPVAFWCNPISGHNTLYWYLQNLGQGPELLIRYENEEAVDDSQLPKDRFSAERLKGVDSTLKIQPAELGDSAVYLCASSLPAGSGNTGELFFGEGSRLTVL.

DNA of the CDR3: TGCGCCAGCAGTCCCGACTTAGCCAAAAACATTCAGTACTTC. This translates into CASSPDLAKNIQYF. The rearrangement links TRBV5-1 to TRBJ2-4; D gene ambiguous. This CDR3 comprises 14 residues. Germline lookup yields CDR1 SGHRS and CDR2 YFSETQ. The V and J ends lost 5 bases and 0 bases respectively, with 9 bases between them.

The rearrangement uses TRBV5-6 and TRBJ1-2; the D gene is possibly TRBD1 (5 bases). The CDR3 totals 13 residues. Germline-derived CDR1 and CDR2 are SGHDT and YYEEEE. V was shortened by 2 bases and J by 8 bases, with 13 bases between the two germline ends. The CDR3 DNA follows: TGTGCCAGCAGCTTCAGGGTGATCGGCGGCTACACCTTC. Translated: CASSFRVIGGYTF.

V usage is TRBV27 and J usage is TRBJ1-1, with D maybe TRBD1 (5 bases). The CDR3 loop spans 16 amino acids. CDR1 and CDR2 (germline): MNHEY, SMNVEV (reference sequence). The ends were cut back, 1 base at V and 2 bases at J, with 14 bases in the middle. CDR3 bases: TGTGCCAGCAGTTTATTAGGGGATGCCCCCAACACTGAAGCTTTCTTT. Residues: CASSLLGDAPNTEAFF.

This chain connects TRBV29-1 to TRBJ2-5; possibly TRBD1 for D (5 bases). The CDR3 loop spans 13 amino acids. Germline V gives CDR1 SQVTM, CDR2 ANQGSEA. V lost 6 bases and J lost 3, with 14 bases in between. CDR3 sequence (DNA): TGCAGCGTGTCCAAGACAGCTAAAGAGACCCAGTACTTC. Translating it yields CSVSKTAKETQYF.

The chain has TRBV5-1 and TRBJ1-1, with 8 bases that match TRBD1. CDR3 size: 15 residues. The ends lost 3 bases at V and 5 bases at J; junction bases unmatched: 9. Germline assignment: CDR1 SGHRS and CDR2 YFSETQ. The DNA of the CDR3 is TGCGCCAGCAGCTCAGCAGGGGGCGTAAGTACTGAAGCTTTCTTT. Protein: CASSSAGGVSTEAFF.

The chain combines TRBV6-4 with TRBJ2-1; D might be TRBD2 (6 bases). The V end was cut by 0 bases, the J end by 8 bases, with 8 bases between. From germline, CDR1 is MRHNA and CDR2 SNTAGT. The CDR3 extends over 13 amino acids. The CDR3 loop reads CASSDSLADEQFF. The CDR3 nucleotides are TGTGCCAGCAGTGACTCATTAGCGGATGAGCAGTTCTTC.

The V and J genes are TRBV5-8 and TRBJ2-3; 8 bases align to TRBD1. The CDR3 runs to 13 residues. From germline, CDR1 is SGHTS and CDR2 YDEGEE. The V gene end was trimmed by 7 bases and the J gene end by 2 bases; junction bases not matched to a gene: 3. The CDR3 loop is CASVQGATDTQYF. The CDR3 nucleotides are TGTGCCAGCGTCCAGGGGGCCACAGATACGCAGTATTTT.

The chain employs TRBV6-5 and TRBJ2-7; 12 bases fit TRBD1. This CDR3 has 15 residues. In germline, CDR1 is MNHEY, CDR2 SVGAGI. Germline trimming cut 5 bases from V and 4 bases from J; bases unmatched to any gene: 6. The CDR3 here is CASSLRDRGPYEQYF. CDR3 bases: TGTGCCAGCAGTCTCCGGGACAGGGGGCCTTACGAGCAGTACTTC.

The chain is built from TRBV29-1 and TRBJ1-3, with D possibly matching TRBD1 (5 bases). V was shortened by 3 bases and J by 7 bases, with 7 bases between the two germline ends. The CDR3 runs 11 residues. Germline CDR1 SQVTM, CDR2 ANQGSEA. The CDR3 coding sequence is TGCAGCGTTGACAGGGCGAACACCATATATTTT. It is translated as CSVDRANTIYF.

The chain links TRBV5-4 to TRBJ1-2; D call uncertain. Germline V gene data show CDR1 as SGHNT and CDR2 as YYREEE (reference sequence). V was shortened by 1 base and J by 5 bases, with 9 bases between the two germline ends. The CDR3 length is 13 residues. CDR3 amino acids: CASSLPRDYGYTF. Written as DNA, the CDR3 is TGTGCCAGCAGCTTGCCGAGGGATTATGGCTACACCTTC.

The chain uses TRBV3-1 (or the pseudogene TRBV3-2) and TRBJ2-7, with TRBD2 identical over 7 bases. Germline assignment: CDR1 LGHDT and CDR2 YNNKEL (reference sequence). The CDR3 sequence is 12 residues long. V gave up 3 bases and J gave up 6 bases; unmatched junction bases: 2. The CDR3 reads CASSQGGFEQYF. The CDR3 region has the DNA TGTGCCAGCAGCCAGGGAGGGTTCGAGCAGTACTTC.

The chain uses TRBV11-2 and TRBJ1-2; D gene unclear. Trimming took off 3 bases at V and 5 bases at J, with 10 bases between the two ends. This CDR3 comprises 13 residues. The germline CDR1 and CDR2 sequences are SGHAT and FQNNGV. CDR3 residues: CASSFEPGYGYTF. CDR3 sequence (DNA): TGTGCCAGCAGCTTCGAACCGGGATATGGCTACACCTTC.

The chain recombines TRBV27 with TRBJ2-1, with 11 positions matching TRBD2. V shed 2 bases and J 10 bases; nucleotides not matched to a gene: 10. The CDR3 sequence is 16 residues long. The germline CDR1 and CDR2 sequences are MNHEY and SMNVEV (reference sequence). CDR3 sequence reads: CASSLAPILAGAEQFF. For the CDR3, the DNA is TGTGCCAGCAGTTTAGCCCCTATACTAGCGGGGGCAGAGCAGTTCTTC.

As for this clone: This sample also contains other DNA sequences that code for the same CDR3. The chain uses TRBV14 and TRBJ2-7; the D gene is possibly TRBD1 (6 bases). The CDR3 is 13 residues long. Between the trimmed V and J ends, which lost 4 bases and 4 bases, there was a span of 11 bases. Germline lookup yields CDR1 SGHDN and CDR2 FVKESK. CDR3 in amino acids: CASSLRQGYEQYF. CDR3 DNA sequence: TGTGCCAGCAGCCTTCGCCAGGGGTACGAGCAGTACTTC.

V usage is TRBV4-1 and J usage is TRBJ1-2; D might be TRBD1 (6 bases). The V and J ends lost 2 bases and 1 base respectively, with 14 bases between them. CDR3 length equals 16 residues. Germline CDR1 MGHRA, CDR2 YSYEKL. CDR3 in amino acids: CASSQTGTTVNYGYTF. The CDR3 nucleotides read TGCGCCAGCAGCCAAACCGGGACAACAGTTAACTATGGCTACACCTTC.

The rearrangement uses TRBV19 and TRBJ1-5, with 10 bases fitting TRBD1. CDR1 and CDR2 from the germline V gene are LNHDA and SQIVND (reference sequence). The V gene end was trimmed by 5 bases and the J gene end by 4 bases; junction bases not matched to a gene: 5. This CDR3 is built from 15 residues. The CDR3 coding sequence is TGTGCCAGTAGTGAGACAGGGGGCCGGAATCAGCCCCAGCATTTT. This codes for CASSETGGRNQPQHF.

V usage is TRBV5-4 and J usage is TRBJ1-1; 9 nucleotides match TRBD1. Germline V gene sequence: CDR1 SGHNT, CDR2 YYREEE (reference sequence). After removal of 4 bases from V and 5 bases from J, the junction contained 9 bases not matched to a gene. This CDR3 spans 15 amino acids. The CDR3 loop is CASSGTGWGMTEAFF. CDR3 DNA: TGTGCCAGCAGCGGGACAGGGTGGGGGATGACTGAAGCTTTCTTT.

The chain uses TRBV24-1 and TRBJ2-1, with 10 bases identical to TRBD2. Germline CDR1 reads KGHDR; CDR2 reads SFDVKD. Trimming cost V 0 bases and J 4 bases; bases outside gene matches: 5. The CDR3 has 17 amino acids. CDR3: CATSDLPSGRLYNEQFF. Here the CDR3 DNA reads TGTGCCACCAGTGATTTGCCTAGCGGGAGACTTTACAATGAGCAGTTCTTC.

Here the CDR3 reads CASSPTAQNTEAFF. For the CDR3, the DNA is TGTGCCAGCAGCCCGACAGCGCAGAACACTGAAGCTTTCTTT. This chain uses TRBV7-3 with TRBJ1-1; D is perhaps TRBD1 (5 bases). V was clipped by 5 bases and J by 1 base, with 11 bases between them. The germline CDR1 and CDR2 sequences are SGHTA and FQGTGA. This CDR3 has 14 amino acids.

This rearrangement joins TRBV28 to TRBJ2-7, with D possibly matching TRBD1 (5 bases). The germline V gene encodes CDR1 MDHEN and CDR2 SYDVKM. This CDR3 is 14 amino acids long. Between the trimmed V and J ends, which lost 8 bases and 2 bases, there was a span of 16 bases. In nucleotides, the CDR3 is TGTGCCAGCTGGTCTGGGCCAGGGACCTACGAGCAGTACTTC. Amino acids: CASWSGPGTYEQYF. The full variable domain, its missing parts supplied by reference TRBV28 and TRBJ2-7, is DVKVTQSSRYLVKRTGEKVFLECVQDMDHENMFWYRQDPGLGLRLIYFSYDVKMKEKGDIPEGYSVSREKKERFSLILESASTNQTSMYLCASWSGPGTYEQYFGPGTRLTVT.

The rearrangement uses TRBV5-1 and TRBJ1-4, with unresolved D. Germline CDR1 and CDR2: SGHRS and YFSETQ. V lost 1 base to trimming and J lost 11 bases, with 9 bases between them. The CDR3 has 12 residues. CDR3 residues: CASSLTGEKLFF. CDR3 bases: TGCGCCAGCAGCTTGACCGGGGAGAAACTGTTTTTT. The variable domain in full, completed from reference TRBV5-1 and TRBJ1-4, reads KAGVTQTPRYLIKTRGQQVTLSCSPISGHRSVSWYQQTPGQGLQFLFEYFSETQRNKGNFPGRFSGRQFSNSRSEMNVSTLELGDSALYLCASSLTGEKLFFGSGTQLSVL.

This chain connects TRBV6-8 to TRBJ2-3, with 13 positions matching TRBD2. V was pared by 5 bases and J by 3 bases, with 11 bases of the junction left unmatched. The CDR3 consists of 18 residues. Germline V gene data show CDR1 as MNHGY and CDR2 as SAAAGT. The CDR3 reads CASSRTSGSRKVTDTQYF. Here the CDR3 DNA reads TGTGCCAGCAGTCGGACTAGCGGGAGTCGTAAGGTAACAGATACGCAGTATTTT.